This TCR beta chain was sequenced in a study of blood T cell repertoires in COVID-19. Turning to the study itself: The analysed material was cDNA or gDNA that came from T cells, B-cell-depleted T cells, or PBMCs.

This clone has only a few counts. This table comes from immunoSEQ multiplex PCR, and its TCRdb copy is limited to in-frame clones, with some not included. The repertoire holds some 130,000 clones, 75% to 90% seen once, with 4.3% in the top ten. Trimming took 8 bases from V and 2 from J, leaving 10 bases between them. CDR3 size: 13 residues. CDR1 MGHDK and CDR2 SYGVNS come from the germline V gene. The clonotype comes from a human donor in a cohort sampled during active COVID-19. The chain combines TRBV25-1 with TRBJ1-5, with D possibly TRBD1 on 6 matching bases. The sequenced sample was peripheral blood. The CDR3 nucleotides are TGTGCCAGCCAGGGGATCGGCAATCAGCCCCAGCATTTT. This encodes CASQGIGNQPQHF.